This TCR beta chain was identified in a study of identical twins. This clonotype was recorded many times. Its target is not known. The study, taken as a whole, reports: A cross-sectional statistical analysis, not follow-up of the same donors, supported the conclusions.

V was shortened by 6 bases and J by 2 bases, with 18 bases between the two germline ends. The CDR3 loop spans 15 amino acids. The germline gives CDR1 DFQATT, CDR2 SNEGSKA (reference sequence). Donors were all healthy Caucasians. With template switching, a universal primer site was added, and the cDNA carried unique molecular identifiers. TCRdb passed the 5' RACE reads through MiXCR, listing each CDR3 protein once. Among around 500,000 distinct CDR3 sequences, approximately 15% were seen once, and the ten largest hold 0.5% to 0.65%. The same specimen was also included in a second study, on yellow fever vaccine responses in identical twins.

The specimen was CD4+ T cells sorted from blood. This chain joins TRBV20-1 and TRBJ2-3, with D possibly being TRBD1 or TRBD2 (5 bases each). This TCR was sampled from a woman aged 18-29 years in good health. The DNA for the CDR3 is TGCAGTGCCCCCCCTCCGGGGCTATTCACAGATACGCAGTATTTT. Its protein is CSAPPPGLFTDTQYF.